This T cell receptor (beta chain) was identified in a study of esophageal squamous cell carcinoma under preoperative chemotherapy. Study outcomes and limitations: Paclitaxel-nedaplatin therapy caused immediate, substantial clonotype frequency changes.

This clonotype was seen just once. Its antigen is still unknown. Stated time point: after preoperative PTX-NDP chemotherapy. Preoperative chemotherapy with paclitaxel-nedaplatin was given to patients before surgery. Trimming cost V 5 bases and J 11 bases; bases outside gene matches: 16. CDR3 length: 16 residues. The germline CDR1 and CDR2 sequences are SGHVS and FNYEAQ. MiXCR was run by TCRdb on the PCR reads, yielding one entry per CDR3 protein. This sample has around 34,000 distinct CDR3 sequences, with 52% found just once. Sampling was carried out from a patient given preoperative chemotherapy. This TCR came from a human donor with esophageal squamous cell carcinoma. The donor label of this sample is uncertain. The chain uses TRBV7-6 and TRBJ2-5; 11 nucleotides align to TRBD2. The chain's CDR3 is CASSVSSGGFTDTQYF. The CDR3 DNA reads TGTGCCAGCAGCGTTTCTAGCGGGGGGTTCACAGATACTCAGTACTTC.